This T cell receptor (beta chain) emerged from a study of identical twins. Ten or more counts support this clonotype. Its antigen is unknown. Unique molecular identifiers were present on the cDNA, and a universal primer site came from template switching. In TCRdb, the 5' RACE reads were re-called with MiXCR into one record per CDR3 protein. Altogether 220,000 or so distinct CDR3 sequences are present, 5.5% to 7% being singletons, with the ten largest covering roughly 3.6%. General observations from the study: Cord blood beta clonotypes that were abundant carried fewer insertions, and memory repertoires showed no such trend.

This CDR3 region has 12 residues. CDR1 and CDR2 from the germline V gene are SGHRS and YFSETQ. V lost 1 base to trimming and J lost 9 bases, with 8 bases between them. These records were also assigned to another study, of yellow fever vaccine responses in identical twins.

The source of this sequence is a woman aged 18-35 years in good health. Material for sequencing was memory (CD45RO+) T cells sorted from blood. The V gene is TRBV5-1, the J gene TRBJ2-1; D is uncertain. The CDR3 is CASSLMGGEQFF. The CDR3 DNA reads as TGCGCCAGCAGCTTGATGGGCGGTGAGCAGTTCTTC. Supplemented by reference TRBV5-1 and TRBJ2-1, the full variable domain reads KAGVTQTPRYLIKTRGQQVTLSCSPISGHRSVSWYQQTPGQGLQFLFEYFSETQRNKGNFPGRFSGRQFSNSRSEMNVSTLELGDSALYLCASSLMGGEQFFGPGTRLTVL.